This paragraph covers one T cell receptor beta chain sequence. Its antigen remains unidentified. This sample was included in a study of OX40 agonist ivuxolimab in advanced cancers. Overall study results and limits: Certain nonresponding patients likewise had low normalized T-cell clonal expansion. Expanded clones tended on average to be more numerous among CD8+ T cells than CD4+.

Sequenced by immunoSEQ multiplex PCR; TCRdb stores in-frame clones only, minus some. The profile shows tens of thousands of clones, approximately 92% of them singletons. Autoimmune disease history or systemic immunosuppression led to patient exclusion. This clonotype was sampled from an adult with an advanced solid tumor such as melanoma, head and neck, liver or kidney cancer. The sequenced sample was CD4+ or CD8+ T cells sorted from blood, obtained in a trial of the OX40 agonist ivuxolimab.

In DNA, the CDR3 is TGTGCCAGCAGCTTAGCAAACACAGATACGCAGTATTTT. Translation: CASSLANTDTQYF. V and J are TRBV7-9 and TRBJ2-3; D ambiguous. V was pared by 0 bases and J by 2 bases, with 3 bases between. From germline, CDR1 is SEHNR and CDR2 FQNEAQ (reference sequence). This CDR3 is built from 13 residues.